This T cell receptor beta chain was captured in a study of blood T cell repertoires in COVID-19. The overall study: Acute and convalescent COVID-19 samples came from the United States, Italy and Spain.

This study enrolled people aged about 18 to 95 from under 25 US geographic areas. The recovered donors of Cohort 3 showed two negative PCRs, clearance, or symptom resolution. TCRdb's copy holds only in-frame clones and misses some; the assay was immunoSEQ multiplex PCR. This sample has 200,000 to 250,000 clones; 70% to 90% occur once, and the top ten carry 11%. This clone has a single count. This CDR3 contains 15 residues. Germline CDR1 reads SEHNR; CDR2 reads FQNEAQ (reference sequence). The V and J ends lost 3 bases and 7 bases respectively, with 16 bases between them. Sequencing was done on a sample of PBMCs or T cells enriched from blood (not recorded which). The V call is TRBV7-9, the J call TRBJ2-1, with a weak D call TRBD2 (7 bases). The TCR comes from a man younger than 45 who had recovered from COVID-19. Here the CDR3 DNA reads TGTGCCAGCAGCTTTCAAGGGGGGGCGATGAATGAGCAGTTCTTC. Its protein is CASSFQGGAMNEQFF.